This T cell receptor beta chain was profiled in a study of blood T cell repertoires in COVID-19. The data were produced by immunoSEQ multiplex PCR, yet TCRdb's version contains in-frame clones alone and is incomplete. The sample records hundreds of thousands of clones, roughly four fifths being singletons. The CDR3 runs to 15 residues. Germline CDR1 is SGHTA and CDR2 is FQGNSA. V shed 5 bases, J shed 6 bases, and the junction held 10 bases outside the gene matches. No more than 2 weeks before study entry, exposed participants had met a case of COVID-19. This clone was picked up one time. This clonotype originated in a woman between 50 and 59 years old who had been exposed to COVID-19. The chain joins TRBV7-2 to TRBJ1-1; 9 nucleotides agree with TRBD1. The sequencing sample was made of PBMCs or T cells enriched from blood (not recorded which). The chain's CDR3 is CASSIVGQGGAEAFF. The CDR3 coding sequence is TGTGCCAGCAGCATAGTGGGACAGGGTGGAGCTGAAGCTTTCTTT.